The rows below give T cell receptor beta chains drawn from one sample of a study of CD8 T cells in Susac syndrome. One entry per CDR3 protein, called by TCRdb with MiXCR from the immunoSEQ multiplex PCR reads. The table records tens of thousands of distinct CDR3 sequences, roughly 96% of them present only once. The specimen sequenced was CD8+ T cells from PBMCs. The receptors come from a human donor with Susac syndrome. The CDR3 runs from the conserved cysteine through the conserved F or W. D genes are given only for firm matches.

v_call,d_call,j_call,cdr3_nt,cdr3_aa
TRBV30,.,TRBJ2-7,TGTGCCTGGAGTGTACTACCCCCCCCGTCCTCCTACGAGCAGTACTTC,CAWSVLPPPSSYEQYF
TRBV7-6,.,TRBJ2-4,TGTGCCAGCAGCTGGGTCGATCGTACGGGATTAGCCAAAAACATTCAGTACTTC,CASSWVDRTGLAKNIQYF
TRBV18,TRBD2,TRBJ2-7,TGTGCCAGCTCACGAGATATGACTAGCGGGGCGTCCTACGAGCAGTACTTC,CASSRDMTSGASYEQYF
TRBV28,.,TRBJ2-5,TGTGCCAGCAGTCTTGGCCCGGAGGGAGGAAGGTACTTTGAGACCCAGTACTTC,CASSLGPEGGRYFETQYF
TRBV15,.,TRBJ1-3,TGTGCCACCAGCAGAGATAGGGGAAACACCATATATTTT,CATSRDRGNTIYF
TRBV9,.,TRBJ1-5,TGTGCCAGCAGCCCGGGGTTGAGTGCCAATCAGCCCCAGCATTTT,CASSPGLSANQPQHF
TRBV12-3/TRBV12-4,.,TRBJ2-3,TGTGCCAGCAGTTCCCTTCGAGTAGATACGCAGTATTTT,CASSSLRVDTQYF
TRBV3-1,.,TRBJ1-2,TGTGCCAGCAGCCAAGATCACGGGCAGGGAGACGGCTACACCTTC,CASSQDHGQGDGYTF
TRBV27,TRBD1,TRBJ2-6,TGTGCCAGCACACAGGGGTCCGGGGCCAACGTCCTGACTTTC,CASTQGSGANVLTF
TRBV30,.,TRBJ1-3,TGTGCCTTTCCCGGTGGAAACACCATATATTTT,CAFPGGNTIYF
TRBV14,.,TRBJ2-2,TGTGCCAGCAGCCGCAATACAGGGACAAACACCGGGGAGCTGTTTTTT,CASSRNTGTNTGELFF
TRBV14,.,TRBJ2-7,TGTGCCAGCAGCGCAGGACTGCTAGCCTACGAGCAGTACTTC,CASSAGLLAYEQYF
TRBV6-2/TRBV6-3,TRBD1,TRBJ1-1,TGTGCCAGCAGCCAGGGGGCGTTGACTGAAGCTTTCTTT,CASSQGALTEAFF
TRBV5-1,TRBD2,TRBJ2-3,TGCGCCAGCAGCCTCTTTAGCGGGGGCCCTGAGGATACGCAGTATTTT,CASSLFSGGPEDTQYF
TRBV30,.,TRBJ1-5,TGTGCCTGGAGTGTAGTCGGATCCAATCAGCCCCAGCATTTT,CAWSVVGSNQPQHF
TRBV18,TRBD1,TRBJ2-5,TGTGCCAGCTCCGCGACAGGGGATGTTTTAGAGACCCAGTACTTC,CASSATGDVLETQYF
TRBV20-1,TRBD2,TRBJ2-1,TGCAGTGCCAAGGGACTAGCGGGGGACTCCTACAATGAGCAGTTCTTC,CSAKGLAGDSYNEQFF
TRBV6-2/TRBV6-3,.,TRBJ2-1,TGTGCCAGCAGTTACGCCCTCGTTATTGATGAGCAGTTCTTC,CASSYALVIDEQFF